These 21 T cell receptor beta chains came from one sample sequenced in a study of blood T cell repertoires in COVID-19. Clones were read by immunoSEQ multiplex PCR, and TCRdb kept only the in-frame ones, dropping some. The data hold about 200,000 clones, with roughly 80% observed a single time. Sequenced sample: PBMCs or T cells enriched from blood (not recorded which). The source of these receptors is a woman aged 50 to 60 who had been exposed to COVID-19.

This clone was picked up one time. The V call is TRBV7-2, the J call TRBJ1-2; the D is unclear. CDR1 SGHTA and CDR2 FQGNSA come from the germline V gene. V shed 5 bases and J shed 8 bases, with 27 bases lying between them. There are 17 residues in the CDR3. The CDR3 nucleotides are TGTGCCAGCAGCCGGCGTCGCCTAACACTGGCAGGTAGGGGCTACACCTTC. Its protein product is CASSRRRLTLAGRGYTF. Variable domain in full (rest from reference TRBV7-2 and TRBJ1-2): GAGVSQSPSNKVTEKGKDVELRCDPISGHTALYWYRQSLGQGLEFLIYFQGNSAPDKSGLPSDRFSAERTGGSVSTLTIQRTQQEDSAVYLCASSRRRLTLAGRGYTFGSGTRLTVV.

V and J are TRBV3-1 (or the pseudogene TRBV3-2) and TRBJ1-2; tentatively, D is TRBD1 (6 bases). Trimming cost V 0 bases and J 2 bases, with 16 bases left between them. Looked up from germline, CDR1 is LGHDT and CDR2 is YNNKEL (reference sequence). The CDR3 sequence is 17 residues long. In DNA, the CDR3 is TGTGCCAGCAGCCAAGATCAATCGGGACAAATGAACTATGGCTACACCTTC. It codes for CASSQDQSGQMNYGYTF.

V usage is TRBV3-1 (or the pseudogene TRBV3-2) and J usage is TRBJ2-1, with 7 bases identical to TRBD1. CDR3 length: 13 amino acids. V gave up 4 bases and J gave up 8 bases; unmatched junction bases: 5. Germline lookup yields CDR1 LGHDT and CDR2 YNNKEL (reference sequence). DNA of the CDR3: TGTGCCAGCAGCCTCCGACAGGGAGATGAGCAGTTCTTC. This encodes CASSLRQGDEQFF.

The chain is built from TRBV6-2 or TRBV6-3 and TRBJ1-1; D not resolved. The V gene lost 7 bases and the J gene lost 0 bases, with 27 bases spanning the gap. CDR1 is MNHEY and CDR2 is SVGEGT in the germline V gene. This CDR3 contains 19 residues. This chain's CDR3 is CASTPPRFRLRSLNTEAFF. The CDR3 DNA sequence: TGTGCCAGCACCCCTCCTAGGTTTCGACTCCGGAGCTTGAACACTGAAGCTTTCTTT.

J is TRBJ2-1 and V is TRBV25-1, with D possibly matching TRBD2 (5 bases). From germline, CDR1 is MGHDK and CDR2 SYGVNS. The germline V and J ends were trimmed by 1 base and 7 bases, with 17 bases remaining between them. The CDR3 runs to 16 residues. The DNA of the CDR3 is TGTGCCAGCAGTGAATCAATAGCGCGATTTTCTAATGAGCAGTTCTTC. This codes for CASSESIARFSNEQFF.

The chain is built from TRBV9 and TRBJ2-5; possible D gene TRBD1, 6 bases. The CDR3 has 16 residues. Trimming shortened V by 2 bases and J by 5 bases, and 19 bases separated the two germline ends. The germline V gene has CDR1 SGDLS and CDR2 YYNGEE. CDR3 loop: CASSVYATGREETQYF. The CDR3 region has the DNA TGTGCCAGCAGCGTGTATGCGACAGGTAGAGAGGAGACCCAGTACTTC.

This clone was detected a few times. V and J are TRBV2 and TRBJ1-2; D is unresolved. This CDR3 contains 11 residues. Trimming cost V 9 bases and J 6 bases, with 11 bases left between them. In germline, CDR1 is SNHLY, CDR2 FYNNEI. The CDR3 protein is CARDKGNGYTF. CDR3 DNA sequence: TGTGCCAGAGACAAAGGCAATGGCTACACCTTC.

V is TRBV6-2 or TRBV6-3 and J is TRBJ1-2; no definite D call. V was pared by 4 bases and J by 7 bases, with 13 bases between. CDR1 is MNHEY, CDR2 SVGEGT, per germline. This CDR3 spans 13 amino acids. The CDR3 here is CASSLRQRSGYTF. In DNA, the CDR3 is TGTGCCAGCAGTTTGCGGCAGCGGAGTGGCTACACCTTC.

On this clone: A read error is possible here, since a much larger clone lies one base away. This rearrangement joins TRBV5-6 to TRBJ1-2; TRBD1 aligns across 7 bases. The trim removed 4 bases at V and 4 bases at J, leaving 1 base unmatched. The CDR3 runs to 12 residues. Per germline, CDR1 SGHDT and CDR2 YYEEEE. The CDR3 nucleotides are TGTGCCAGCAGCCGGACAGGCTATGGCTACACCTTC. Encoded protein: CASSRTGYGYTF.

V usage is TRBV5-6 and J usage is TRBJ1-2; D unclear. The length of the CDR3 is 13 residues. Trimming cost V 2 bases and J 2 bases, with 7 bases left between them. Germline CDR1 SGHDT, CDR2 YYEEEE. The CDR3 is CASSFRANYGYTF. The DNA of the CDR3 is TGTGCCAGCAGCTTCCGCGCCAACTATGGCTACACCTTC.

CDR3 residues: CSASSPQGNYNQPQHF. DNA of the CDR3: TGCAGTGCTAGTAGCCCCCAGGGGAATTACAATCAGCCCCAGCATTTT. The V call is TRBV20-1, the J call TRBJ1-5; D is possibly TRBD1 (6 bases). CDR1 is DFQATT and CDR2 is SNEGSKA in the germline V gene (reference sequence). V lost 3 bases and J lost 3, with 18 bases in between. CDR3 length equals 16 residues.

This clone has a single count. The chain joins TRBV6-5 to TRBJ2-3; 8 bases map to TRBD2. Germline values: CDR1 MNHEY, CDR2 SVGAGI. The CDR3 runs 13 residues. V lost 6 bases, J lost 8 bases, and 7 bases stayed unmatched. The CDR3 loop reads CASRTGTRSTQYF. As DNA, the CDR3 is TGTGCCAGCAGGACCGGGACTAGGAGTACGCAGTATTTT.

The V call is TRBV9, the J call TRBJ2-3; weak D call: TRBD2 (6 bases). In germline, CDR1 is SGDLS, CDR2 YYNGEE. Trimming took 0 bases from V and 1 from J, leaving 9 bases between them. The CDR3 runs 15 residues. CDR3 protein: CASSVGGGGTDTQYF. The CDR3 DNA reads TGTGCCAGCAGCGTAGGGGGCGGGGGCACAGATACGCAGTATTTT.

The CDR3 is CASSPPGPGVGQPQHF. In DNA, the CDR3 is TGTGCCAGCTCACCACCCGGGCCAGGGGTAGGTCAGCCCCAGCATTTT. The rearrangement uses TRBV18 and TRBJ1-5, with D possibly matching TRBD1 (6 bases). Germline-derived CDR1 and CDR2 are KGHSH and LQKENI. This CDR3 region has 16 residues. V shed 0 bases and J shed 6 bases, with 15 bases lying between them.

The chain couples TRBV6-5 to TRBJ2-5, with D possibly TRBD2 on 5 matching bases. The CDR3 runs 11 residues. Germline V gene sequence: CDR1 MNHEY, CDR2 SVGAGI. Trimming shortened V by 4 bases and J by 9 bases, and 9 bases separated the two germline ends. The CDR3 here is CASSSSGAQYF. Written as DNA, the CDR3 is TGTGCCAGCAGTTCGTCCGGGGCCCAGTACTTC.

The V gene is TRBV19, the J gene TRBJ2-7; D is unresolved. Germline CDR1 is LNHDA and CDR2 is SQIVND (reference sequence). Trimming left V 6 bases short and J 2 bases short, with 8 bases between. The CDR3 sequence is 12 residues long. The CDR3 nucleotides are TGTGCCAGTAGGGCGGAAACCTACGAGCAGTACTTC. Its translation: CASRAETYEQYF.

This chain joins TRBV29-1 and TRBJ1-2, with 7 bases matching TRBD1. Germline CDR1 reads SQVTM; CDR2 reads ANQGSEA. This CDR3 region has 12 residues. Written as DNA, the CDR3 is TGCAGTGGGGGACAGACTAACTATGGCTACACCTTC. This encodes CSGGQTNYGYTF.

This chain connects TRBV5-5 to TRBJ2-5; TRBD2 matches at 9 bases. The trim removed 4 bases at V and 2 bases at J, leaving 15 bases unmatched. This CDR3 has 18 residues. Looked up from germline, CDR1 is SGHKS and CDR2 is YYEKEE (reference sequence). CDR3 in amino acids: CASSMTDRGGALQETQYF. The CDR3 nucleotides read TGTGCCAGCAGCATGACAGATCGCGGGGGGGCCCTTCAAGAGACCCAGTACTTC. Based on the CDR3 plus reference TRBV5-5 and TRBJ2-5, the full variable domain is DAGVTQSPTHLIKTRGQQVTLRCSPISGHKSVSWYQQVLGQGPQFIFQYYEKEERGRGNFPDRFSARQFPNYSSELNVNALLLGDSALYLCASSMTDRGGALQETQYFGPGTRLLVL.

The chain links TRBV28 to TRBJ1-5; no definite D call. V lost 6 bases and J 6 bases, leaving 12 bases between the germline ends. Germline values: CDR1 MDHEN, CDR2 SYDVKM. This CDR3 is 13 amino acids long. The CDR3 spells CASSLTGGQPQHF. The DNA for the CDR3 is TGTGCCAGCAGCCTGACCGGAGGTCAGCCCCAGCATTTT.

V gene TRBV5-4 combines with J gene TRBJ2-7; 7 nucleotides line up with TRBD1. The CDR3 covers 15 residues. Trimming cost V 2 bases and J 7 bases; bases outside gene matches: 12. Per germline, CDR1 SGHNT and CDR2 YYREEE (reference sequence). The CDR3 DNA reads as TGTGCCAGCAGCTTCGGGGCCAAAAGGGGGCAGGAGCAGTACTTC. As protein: CASSFGAKRGQEQYF.

This rearrangement joins TRBV19 to TRBJ2-7, with 9 nucleotides matching TRBD1. This CDR3 is built from 15 residues. Germline V gene lookup returns CDR1 LNHDA and CDR2 SQIVND (reference sequence). V lost 4 bases to trimming and J lost 4 bases; unmatched junction nucleotides: 8. For the CDR3, the DNA is TGTGCCAGTAGTAGGGTCGGGACAGGGACGTACGAGCAGTACTTC. Residues: CASSRVGTGTYEQYF.